The clone carrying this T cell receptor beta chain has only a few counts. Its target is not known. Profiling that covered TCR beta VDJ and CDR3 relied on genomic DNA as its template. TCRdb fed the reads into MiXCR, producing one record per CDR3 protein. The sample contains 400,000 to 600,000 distinct CDR3 sequences, around a third of which appear only once. The data are from a study of CD8+CD57+ T cells in acquired aplastic anemia. For the study at large: Sorted CD4+ and CD8+ cell DNA averaged 3.2 ug. Broader study findings: About 27 CD8+ CDR3 sequences were shared between patients and controls.

V shed 6 bases and J 1 base; nucleotides not matched to a gene: 12. CDR3 length: 16 residues. Germline-derived CDR1 and CDR2 are ENHRY and SYGVKD. Only patients with CD8+CD57+ cell expansion on flow cytometry were chosen for sequencing. Among the patients, all had severe acquired aplastic anemia. Blood was sampled before the patients had received any therapy. The chain carries TRBV10-3 and TRBJ2-7, with TRBD1 matching over 7 bases. Sequencing was carried out using sorted CD4+, CD8+, or CD8+CD57+ T cells (not recorded which) from PBMCs. This TCR was recovered from a human donor with aplastic anemia. CDR3 in amino acids: CAISTESGTVSYEQYF. The DNA for the CDR3 is TGTGCCATCAGCACAGAATCCGGGACAGTGTCCTACGAGCAGTACTTC.